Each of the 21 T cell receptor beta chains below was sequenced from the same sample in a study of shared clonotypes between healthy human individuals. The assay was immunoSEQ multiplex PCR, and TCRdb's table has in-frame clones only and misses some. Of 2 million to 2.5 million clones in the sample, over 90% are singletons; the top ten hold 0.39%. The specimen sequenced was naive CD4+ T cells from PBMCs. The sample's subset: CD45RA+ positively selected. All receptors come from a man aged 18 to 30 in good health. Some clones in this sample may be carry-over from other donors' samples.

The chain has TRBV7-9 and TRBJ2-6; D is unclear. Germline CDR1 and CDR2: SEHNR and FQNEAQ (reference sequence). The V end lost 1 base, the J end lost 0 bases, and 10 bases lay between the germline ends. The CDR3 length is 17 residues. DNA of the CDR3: TGTGCCAGCAGCTTAGTCAGGCCTCGCTCTGGGGCCAACGTCCTGACTTTC. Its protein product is CASSLVRPRSGANVLTF.

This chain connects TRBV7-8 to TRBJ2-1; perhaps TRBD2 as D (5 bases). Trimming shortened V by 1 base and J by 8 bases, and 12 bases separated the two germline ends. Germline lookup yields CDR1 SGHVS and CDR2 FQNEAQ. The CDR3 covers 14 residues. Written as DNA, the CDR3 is TGTGCCAGCAGCTTAGGAGGGATTCCTTATGAGCAGTTCTTC. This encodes CASSLGGIPYEQFF.

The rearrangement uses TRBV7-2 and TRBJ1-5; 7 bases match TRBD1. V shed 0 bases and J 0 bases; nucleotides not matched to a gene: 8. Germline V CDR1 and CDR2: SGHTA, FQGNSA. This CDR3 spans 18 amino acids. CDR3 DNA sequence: TGTGCCAGCAGCTTAGCCGGGGGCAGGGGGAATAGCAATCAGCCCCAGCATTTT. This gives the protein CASSLAGGRGNSNQPQHF.

The CDR3 here is CAWSSQGNPMYEQYF. The CDR3 DNA reads TGTGCCTGGAGTTCTCAGGGTAATCCTATGTACGAGCAGTACTTC. The chain is built from TRBV30 and TRBJ2-7; weak D call: TRBD1 (5 bases). Germline V gene sequence: CDR1 GTSNPN, CDR2 SVGIG (reference sequence). The CDR3 sequence is 15 residues long. V lost 2 bases and J 4 bases, leaving 18 bases between the germline ends.

CDR3 in DNA: TGCAGCGTTGTGGGAGGAGATAATGAAAAACTGTTTTTT. The encoded protein is CSVVGGDNEKLFF. V is TRBV29-1 and J is TRBJ1-4; D not resolved. This CDR3 has 13 residues. The germline V and J ends were trimmed by 4 bases and 4 bases, with 10 bases remaining between them. Germline V gives CDR1 SQVTM, CDR2 ANQGSEA.

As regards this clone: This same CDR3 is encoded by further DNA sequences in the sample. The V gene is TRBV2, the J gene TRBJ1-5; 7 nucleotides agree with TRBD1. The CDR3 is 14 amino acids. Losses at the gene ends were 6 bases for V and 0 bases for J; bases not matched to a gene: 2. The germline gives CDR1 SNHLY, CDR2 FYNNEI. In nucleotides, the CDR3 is TGTGCCAGCAGCGACAGGGATAGCAATCAGCCCCAGCATTTT. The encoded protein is CASSDRDSNQPQHF.

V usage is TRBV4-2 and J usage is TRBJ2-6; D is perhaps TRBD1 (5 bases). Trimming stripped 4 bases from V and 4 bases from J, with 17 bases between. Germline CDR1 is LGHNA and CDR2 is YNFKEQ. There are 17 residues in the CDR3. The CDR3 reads CASSPSASRAGANVLTF. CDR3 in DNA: TGTGCCAGCAGCCCATCAGCCTCCAGGGCGGGGGCCAACGTCCTGACTTTC.

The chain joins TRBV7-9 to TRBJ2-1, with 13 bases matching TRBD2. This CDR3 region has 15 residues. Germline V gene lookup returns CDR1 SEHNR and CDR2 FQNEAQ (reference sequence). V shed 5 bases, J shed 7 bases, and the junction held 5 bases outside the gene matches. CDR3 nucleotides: TGTGCCAGCAGCCCGGGACTAGCGGGATTTAATGAGCAGTTCTTC. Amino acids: CASSPGLAGFNEQFF.

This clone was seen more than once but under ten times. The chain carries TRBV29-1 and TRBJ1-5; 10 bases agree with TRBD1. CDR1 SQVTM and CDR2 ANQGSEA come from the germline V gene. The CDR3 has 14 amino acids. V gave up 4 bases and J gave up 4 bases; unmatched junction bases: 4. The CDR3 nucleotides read TGCAGCGTTGTGATGGGACAGGGGAATCAGCCCCAGCATTTT. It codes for CSVVMGQGNQPQHF.

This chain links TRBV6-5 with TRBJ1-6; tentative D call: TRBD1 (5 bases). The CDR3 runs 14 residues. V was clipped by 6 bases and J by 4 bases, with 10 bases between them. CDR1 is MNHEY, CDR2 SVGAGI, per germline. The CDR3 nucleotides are TGTGCCAGCAGCCCGGGACGATATAATTCACCCCTCCACTTT. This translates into CASSPGRYNSPLHF.

The CDR3 protein is CSALSPSNEQFF. CDR3 DNA sequence: TGCAGCGCCCTGAGTCCATCCAATGAGCAGTTCTTC. The chain joins TRBV29-1 to TRBJ2-1; D is unclear. This CDR3 spans 12 amino acids. Germline V lookup: CDR1 SQVTM, CDR2 ANQGSEA. V lost 7 bases to trimming and J lost 6 bases, with 13 bases between them.

The CDR3 nucleotides are TGCGCCAGCAGCTTGCCCTCGACGGGGGGCGCGGATACGCAGTATTTT. It encodes CASSLPSTGGADTQYF. The chain combines TRBV5-1 with TRBJ2-3, with a tentative D call TRBD2 (7 bases). The CDR3 covers 16 residues. Germline V gene data show CDR1 as SGHRS and CDR2 as YFSETQ. Trimming removed 1 base at V and 6 bases at J, with 18 bases between.

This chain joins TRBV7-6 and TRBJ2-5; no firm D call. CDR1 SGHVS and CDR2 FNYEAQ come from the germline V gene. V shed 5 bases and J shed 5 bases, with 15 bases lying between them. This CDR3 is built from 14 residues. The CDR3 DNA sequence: TGTGCCAGCAGCCCCACTGAAGGTCGGGAGACCCAGTACTTC. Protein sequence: CASSPTEGRETQYF. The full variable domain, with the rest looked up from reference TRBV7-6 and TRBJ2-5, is GAGVSQSPRYKVTKRGQDVALRCDPISGHVSLYWYRQALGQGPEFLTYFNYEAQQDKSGLPNDRFSAERPEGSISTLTIQRTEQRDSAMYRCASSPTEGRETQYFGPGTRLLVL.

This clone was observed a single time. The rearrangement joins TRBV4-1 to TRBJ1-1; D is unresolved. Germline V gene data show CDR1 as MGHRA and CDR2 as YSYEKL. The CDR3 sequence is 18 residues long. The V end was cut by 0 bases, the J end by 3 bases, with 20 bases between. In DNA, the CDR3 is TGCGCCAGCAGCCAAGATCGGTGGCGGGCACAAATGGACACTGAAGCTTTCTTT. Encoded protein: CASSQDRWRAQMDTEAFF.

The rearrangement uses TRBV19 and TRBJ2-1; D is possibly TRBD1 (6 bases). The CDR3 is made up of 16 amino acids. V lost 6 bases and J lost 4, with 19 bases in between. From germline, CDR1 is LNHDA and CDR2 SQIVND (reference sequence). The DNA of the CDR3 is TGTGCCAGTAGACGAGGGGGACGGGGCCCATACAATGAGCAGTTCTTC. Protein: CASRRGGRGPYNEQFF. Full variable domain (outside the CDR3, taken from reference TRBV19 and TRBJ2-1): DGGITQSPKYLFRKEGQNVTLSCEQNLNHDAMYWYRQDPGQGLRLIYYSQIVNDFQKGDIAEGYSVSREKKESFPLTVTSAQKNPTAFYLCASRRGGRGPYNEQFFGPGTRLTVL.

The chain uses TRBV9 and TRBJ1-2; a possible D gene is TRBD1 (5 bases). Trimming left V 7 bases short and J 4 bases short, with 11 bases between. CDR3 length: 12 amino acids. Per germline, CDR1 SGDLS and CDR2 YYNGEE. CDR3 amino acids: CASDGGTYGYTF. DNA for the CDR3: TGTGCCAGCGACGGGGGGACCTATGGCTACACCTTC.

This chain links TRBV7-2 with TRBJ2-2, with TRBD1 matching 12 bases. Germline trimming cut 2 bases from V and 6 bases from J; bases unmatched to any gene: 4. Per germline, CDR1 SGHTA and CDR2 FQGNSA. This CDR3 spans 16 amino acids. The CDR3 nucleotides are TGTGCCAGCAGCTTACTGGGACAGGGGGCGCCCGGGGAGCTGTTTTTT. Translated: CASSLLGQGAPGELFF. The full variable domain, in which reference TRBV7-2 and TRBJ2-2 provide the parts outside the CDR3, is GAGVSQSPSNKVTEKGKDVELRCDPISGHTALYWYRQSLGQGLEFLIYFQGNSAPDKSGLPSDRFSAERTGGSVSTLTIQRTQQEDSAVYLCASSLLGQGAPGELFFGEGSRLTVL.

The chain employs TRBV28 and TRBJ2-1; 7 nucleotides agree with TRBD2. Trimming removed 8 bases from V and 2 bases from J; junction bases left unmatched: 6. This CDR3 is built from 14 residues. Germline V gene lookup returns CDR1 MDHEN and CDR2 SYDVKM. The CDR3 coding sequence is TGTGCCAGCCCGAGCGGGAACCCCTACAATGAGCAGTTCTTC. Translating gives CASPSGNPYNEQFF.

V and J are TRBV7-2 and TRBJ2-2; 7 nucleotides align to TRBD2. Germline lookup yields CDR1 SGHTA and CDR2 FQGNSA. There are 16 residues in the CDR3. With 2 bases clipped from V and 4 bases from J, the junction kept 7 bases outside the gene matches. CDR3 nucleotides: TGTGCCAGCAGCTTAAGGATAGCGGGCGGCACCGGGGAGCTGTTTTTT. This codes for CASSLRIAGGTGELFF.

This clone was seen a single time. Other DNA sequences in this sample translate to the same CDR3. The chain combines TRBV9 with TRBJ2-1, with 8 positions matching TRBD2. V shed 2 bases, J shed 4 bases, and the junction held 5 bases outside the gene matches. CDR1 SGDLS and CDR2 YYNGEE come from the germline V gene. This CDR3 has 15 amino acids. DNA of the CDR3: TGTGCCAGCAGCGTGGTCGGGAGGGCTTACAATGAGCAGTTCTTC. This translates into CASSVVGRAYNEQFF.

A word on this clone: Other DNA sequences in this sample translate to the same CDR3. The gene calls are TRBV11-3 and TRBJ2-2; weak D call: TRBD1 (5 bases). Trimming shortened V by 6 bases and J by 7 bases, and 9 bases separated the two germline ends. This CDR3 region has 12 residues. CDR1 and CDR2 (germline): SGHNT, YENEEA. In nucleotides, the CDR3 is TGTGCCAGCAGTTCCAGGGTCGGGGAGCTGTTTTTT. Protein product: CASSSRVGELFF.